This TCR beta chain emerged from a study of cytomegalovirus exposure and HLA in healthy donors. This CDR3 is built from 15 residues. The V gene's germline CDR1 is SGHNT and CDR2 YENEEA. Amplification used 60 Vbeta primers and 13 Jbeta primers. TCRdb keeps only in-frame clones here, not all; method: immunoSEQ multiplex PCR. The sample contains 90,000 to 140,000 clones, approximately 86% of which appear only once. Overall study findings and caveats: A reported reduction in N-insertions relative to the roughly 610-donor mean was seen in an Asian-associated ancestry cluster in a later analysis.

Note on this clone: What it binds is unknown.

Sequencing input: PBMCs. The source of this sequence is a man between 18 and 29 years old in good health and CMV-seronegative. V gene TRBV11-3 combines with J gene TRBJ2-5, with TRBD1 matching 10 bases. Judging by the DNA end, TRBJ2-7 fits better; the J call may be wrong. In nucleotides, the CDR3 is TGTGCCAGCAGCTTCTTTGTGGGACAGGGGTACGAGCAGTACTTC. This translates into CASSFFVGQGYEQYF.